The 11 T cell receptor beta chains below come from one sample, sequenced in a study of metastatic and nonmetastatic thyroid tumors. TCRdb reassembled clones from the PCR reads with MiXCR. Counted here are some 19,000 clones, 15% occurring once; the ten biggest clones make up more than 35%. Patients were all untreated before their thyroid surgery. Input material: blood. The receptor set was obtained from a female donor with papillary thyroid cancer or a benign thyroid nodule (not recorded which). Some clones in this sample may be carry-over from other donors' samples.

This clone was detected ten times or more. A much more abundant neighbour one base away suggests this may be a read error. This sample includes further DNA sequences coding for the same CDR3. The rearrangement joins TRBV4-1 to TRBJ1-4; TRBD1 might be the D (5 bases). CDR3 length equals 16 residues. Germline CDR1 is MGHRA and CDR2 is YSYEKL. The CDR3 here is CASSHRGSGRGEKLFF. In nucleotides, the CDR3 is TGTGCCAGCAGTCACCGGGGCTCTGGACGTGGTGAAAAACTGTTTTTT.

The CDR3 region has the DNA TGTGCCAGCAGCCCTCGACAGGGGGGACGGACCTATAATTCACCCCTCCACTTT. Translated, it gives CASSPRQGGRTYNSPLHF. V usage is TRBV11-1 and J usage is TRBJ1-6; 9 nucleotides line up with TRBD1. The CDR3 consists of 18 residues. Germline V gene lookup returns CDR1 SGHAT and CDR2 FQDESV (reference sequence). V dropped 5 bases and J dropped 2; count of bases not matched to a gene: 10.

In this sample, this clone turned up many times. CDR3 protein: CAWLQYGWGDTEAFF. DNA for the CDR3: TGTGCCTGGTTGCAATACGGATGGGGGGACACTGAAGCTTTCTTT. J is TRBJ1-1 and V is TRBV30, with D perhaps matching TRBD1 (5 bases). CDR1 is GTSNPN and CDR2 is SVGIG in the germline V gene (reference sequence). V dropped 5 bases and J dropped 3 bases, with 19 bases sitting between them. This CDR3 comprises 15 residues.

V and J are TRBV4-1 and TRBJ2-2; 7 bases are shared with TRBD1. Trimming at V came to 0 bases and at J to 6 bases, leaving 1 base not matched to a gene. Germline CDR1 MGHRA, CDR2 YSYEKL. The CDR3 is 14 amino acids. The CDR3 DNA sequence: TGCGCCAGCAGCCAAGATCAGGGGGCCGGGGAGCTGTTTTTT. Residues: CASSQDQGAGELFF.

This clone was recorded at least ten times. The V call is TRBV5-6, the J call TRBJ2-5; 13 nucleotides agree with TRBD2. Trimming at V came to 4 bases and at J to 5 bases, leaving 11 bases not matched to a gene. This CDR3 comprises 17 residues. Germline V lookup: CDR1 SGHDT, CDR2 YYEEEE. CDR3 amino acids: CASSDRAGTSGVETQYF. In nucleotides, the CDR3 is TGTGCCAGCAGCGACAGAGCCGGGACTAGCGGGGTTGAGACCCAGTACTTC.

This clone was counted ten times or more. The chain has TRBV20-1 and TRBJ2-1, with 7 bases identical to TRBD2. The V and J ends lost 3 bases and 0 bases, in that order; junction bases with no gene match: 8. The CDR3 runs to 16 residues. Germline CDR1 DFQATT, CDR2 SNEGSKA (reference sequence). The CDR3 DNA reads TGCAGTGCTAGTCGTGGAGCGGGAAGCTCCTACAATGAGCAGTTCTTC. Translated: CSASRGAGSSYNEQFF.

This clone has at least ten counts. This chain links TRBV14 with TRBJ2-1, with 8 bases lining up with TRBD2. Germline CDR1 SGHDN, CDR2 FVKESK. This CDR3 is 16 amino acids long. Germline trimming cut 4 bases from V and 8 bases from J; bases unmatched to any gene: 13. The DNA of the CDR3 is TGTGCCAGCAGCCGTCTGAGCGGGAGACCCATTTATGAGCAGTTCTTC. This encodes CASSRLSGRPIYEQFF.

Ten or more counts support this clone. The chain employs TRBV28 and TRBJ2-1, with TRBD1 matching over 9 bases. Germline CDR1 reads MDHEN; CDR2 reads SYDVKM. The CDR3 has 16 amino acids. V gave up 5 bases and J gave up 8 bases; unmatched junction bases: 13. CDR3 in DNA: TGTGCCAGCAGTCCGCAGCCGGGACAGGGAATTGATGAGCAGTTCTTC. Amino acids: CASSPQPGQGIDEQFF. Complete variable domain (other parts from reference TRBV28 and TRBJ2-1): DVKVTQSSRYLVKRTGEKVFLECVQDMDHENMFWYRQDPGLGLRLIYFSYDVKMKEKGDIPEGYSVSREKKERFSLILESASTNQTSMYLCASSPQPGQGIDEQFFGPGTRLTVL.

This clone was detected many times. The V call is TRBV3-1, the J call TRBJ2-7; 8 nucleotides align to TRBD1. V trimming: 6 bases; J trimming: 5 bases; junction bases outside the gene matches: 6. This CDR3 is built from 13 residues. CDR1 and CDR2 from the germline V gene are LGHDT and YNNKEL (reference sequence). CDR3 bases: TGTGCCAGCAGTCGACTACAGGGGGACGAGCAGTACTTC. Translating it yields CASSRLQGDEQYF.

This clone was observed a few times. For the CDR3, the DNA is TGTGCCATCAGGGCAGAGGGATTTGGCTACACCTTC. It translates to CAIRAEGFGYTF. The chain couples TRBV19 to TRBJ1-2; weak D call: TRBD1 (5 bases). Trimming took 10 bases from V and 7 from J, leaving 16 bases between them. CDR3 length: 12 residues. The germline gives CDR1 LNHDA, CDR2 SQIVND (reference sequence).

This clone was counted many times. This chain links TRBV20-1 with TRBJ2-4, with 10 nucleotides matching TRBD2. Germline CDR1 DFQATT, CDR2 SNEGSKA (reference sequence). The CDR3 totals 18 residues. Trimming cost V 1 base and J 1 base; bases outside gene matches: 10. The CDR3 loop is CSARGTSGKVTAKNIQYF. DNA of the CDR3: TGCAGTGCTAGAGGTACTAGCGGGAAGGTCACGGCCAAAAACATTCAGTACTTC.